A single sample gave rise to the 21 T cell receptor beta chains below, sequenced in a study of T cells in Graves' hyperthyroidism and ophthalmopathy. RNA transcripts gave rise to amplified TCR beta CDR3 regions. Carried out on the TCR CDR3, a first-round RT-PCR used the HTBI primer set. One entry per CDR3 protein, called by TCRdb with MiXCR from the multiplex PCR reads. The sample shows a few hundred thousand distinct CDR3 sequences, 15% to 20% of them seen only once. Sequencing was performed on blood. These receptors came from a woman in her thirties or forties with Graves' ophthalmopathy.

This sequence joins TRBV11-1 and TRBJ1-1, with D perhaps TRBD1 (6 bases). With 2 bases removed from V and 0 bases from J, the gap between germline ends came to 13 bases. The length of the CDR3 is 16 residues. From germline, CDR1 is SGHAT and CDR2 FQDESV (reference sequence). This chain's CDR3 is CASSLSGARMNTEAFF. CDR3 DNA: TGTGCCAGCAGCTTATCAGGGGCTAGGATGAACACTGAAGCTTTCTTT.

V and J are TRBV2 and TRBJ2-7; D possibly matches TRBD1 or TRBD2 (5 bases each). CDR1 is SNHLY, CDR2 FYNNEI, per germline. The CDR3 loop spans 13 amino acids. Trimming stripped 8 bases from V and 2 bases from J, with 13 bases between. The CDR3 bases are TGTGCCAGCTGTCCGGGACGGACCTACGAGCAGTACTTC. Translating gives CASCPGRTYEQYF.

The rearrangement uses TRBV15 and TRBJ2-5; the D gene is possibly TRBD1 (6 bases). V dropped 3 bases and J dropped 0 bases, with 11 bases sitting between them. CDR1 LNHNV and CDR2 YYDKDF come from the germline V gene (reference sequence). The CDR3 runs to 15 residues. CDR3 coding DNA: TGTGCCACCAGCAGGACAGGCGGGTACCAAGAGACCCAGTACTTC. Amino acid sequence: CATSRTGGYQETQYF.

In its sample, this clonotype was seen many times. V usage is TRBV12-3 or TRBV12-4 and J usage is TRBJ2-2; D call uncertain. V was cut by 1 base and J by 4 bases, with 16 bases left in between. The CDR3 totals 17 residues. CDR3 sequence: CASSLVQLEWGTGELFF. In nucleotides, the CDR3 is TGTGCCAGCAGTTTAGTACAGCTAGAGTGGGGCACCGGGGAGCTGTTTTTT.

This clonotype has ten or more counts. V usage is TRBV27 and J usage is TRBJ1-1; D not resolved. The ends were cut back, 6 bases at V and 2 bases at J, with 13 bases in the middle. The CDR3 is 14 residues long. Per germline, CDR1 MNHEY and CDR2 SMNVEV (reference sequence). CDR3 sequence (DNA): TGTGCCAGCAGCTCCTGGGGAGGTAACACTGAAGCTTTCTTT. Its translation: CASSSWGGNTEAFF.

The sample holds many counts of this clonotype. The J gene is TRBJ1-1, the V gene TRBV4-2, with D tentatively TRBD1 (5 bases). The CDR3 sequence is 14 residues long. V gave up 4 bases and J gave up 0 bases, with 9 bases separating them. Germline loops: CDR1 LGHNA, CDR2 YNFKEQ. This CDR3 is CASSPGLLNTEAFF. CDR3 coding DNA: TGTGCCAGCAGCCCGGGACTTTTGAACACTGAAGCTTTCTTT.

This clonotype was recorded many times. The chain is built from TRBV12-3 or TRBV12-4 and TRBJ1-5; D is unclear. The V gene lost 5 bases and the J gene lost 4 bases, with 9 bases spanning the gap. The CDR3 runs to 13 residues. CDR3 DNA: TGTGCCAGCAGTCGCAACCGGAATCAGCCCCAGCATTTT. Translated, it gives CASSRNRNQPQHF.

The V gene is TRBV29-1, the J gene TRBJ1-1, with D possibly being TRBD1 (6 bases). The CDR3 is 13 amino acids. Germline V CDR1 and CDR2: SQVTM, ANQGSEA. The V gene lost 1 base and the J gene lost 7 bases, with 13 bases spanning the gap. The CDR3 loop is CSVEGAGALEAFF. Written as DNA, the CDR3 is TGCAGCGTTGAAGGAGCAGGGGCACTTGAAGCTTTCTTT.

As for this clonotype: This clone may be a read error of a much larger clone one base away. The chain employs TRBV5-1 and TRBJ2-4; D is ambiguous. Germline CDR1 and CDR2: SGHRS and YFSETQ. V was trimmed by 6 bases and J by 8 bases, leaving 9 bases between them. The length of the CDR3 is 11 residues. Written as DNA, the CDR3 is TGCGCCAGCACGGACGGAGACATTCAGTACTTC. Translating gives CASTDGDIQYF.

Ten or more counts support this clonotype. This chain joins TRBV6-1 and TRBJ1-1; D unclear. From germline, CDR1 is MNHNS and CDR2 SASEGT. V was clipped by 7 bases and J by 6 bases, with 12 bases between them. This CDR3 has 12 amino acids. The CDR3 nucleotides are TGTGCCAGCATAAAGGGTGCCGCTGAAGCTTTCTTT. Translated: CASIKGAAEAFF.

This clonotype was recorded many times. This chain links TRBV19 with TRBJ2-2, with D unresolved. The CDR3 has 13 residues. V was shortened by 6 bases and J by 2 bases, with 7 bases between the two germline ends. From germline, CDR1 is LNHDA and CDR2 SQIVND (reference sequence). In nucleotides, the CDR3 is TGTGCCAGTAGGCAGCTAAACACCGGGGAGCTGTTTTTT. It is translated as CASRQLNTGELFF.

In the case of this clonotype: One end of the junction is discordant with germline, which a read error may explain. The gene calls are TRBV28 and TRBJ1-2; D remains unclear. The CDR3 has 15 amino acids. Germline V gene sequence: CDR1 MDHEN, CDR2 SYDVKM. DNA of the CDR3: TGTGCCAGCTTAAAATTTGTCTCCACTAACTATGGCTACATCTTC. Residues: CASLKFVSTNYGYIF.

This clonotype was counted many times. The chain has TRBV20-1 and TRBJ1-2, with a weak D call TRBD1 (5 bases). This CDR3 spans 13 amino acids. V was cut by 2 bases and J by 2 bases, with 9 bases left in between. The germline V gene encodes CDR1 DFQATT and CDR2 SNEGSKA (reference sequence). CDR3 DNA: TGCAGTGCTAGACAAGACAGAAACTATGGCTACACCTTC. Its protein product is CSARQDRNYGYTF.

This clonotype was detected ten times or more. V and J are TRBV5-4 and TRBJ2-5, with 10 bases that match TRBD1. This CDR3 has 15 amino acids. Trimming removed 4 bases from V and 5 bases from J; junction bases left unmatched: 8. The germline V gene encodes CDR1 SGHNT and CDR2 YYREEE (reference sequence). The CDR3 nucleotides are TGTGCCAGCAGCCTCCGACAGGGGGCAAGGGAGACCCAGTACTTC. It encodes CASSLRQGARETQYF.

This clonotype showed up many times. This chain uses TRBV6-5 with TRBJ2-5; unclear D gene. Germline values: CDR1 MNHEY, CDR2 SVGAGI. The CDR3 loop spans 15 amino acids. V was clipped by 2 bases and J by 0 bases, with 10 bases between them. CDR3 DNA sequence: TGTGCCAGCAGTTACACATATCAAGACCAAGAGACCCAGTACTTC. Translating it yields CASSYTYQDQETQYF.

This clonotype came up a few times. V usage is TRBV29-1 and J usage is TRBJ2-6; TRBD1 aligns across 8 bases. The V segment lost 7 bases and the J segment 3 bases; nucleotides outside the gene matches: 5. The CDR3 has 14 residues. Looked up from germline, CDR1 is SQVTM and CDR2 is ANQGSEA. The CDR3 spells CSATGVFGANVLTF. The CDR3 DNA reads as TGCAGCGCGACAGGGGTTTTTGGGGCCAACGTCCTGACTTTC.

In its sample, this clonotype was seen a few times. This chain connects TRBV6-1 to TRBJ2-7; D unresolved. The CDR3 has 12 residues. In germline, CDR1 is MNHNS, CDR2 SASEGT. The V end was cut by 3 bases, the J end by 7 bases, with 10 bases between. In nucleotides, the CDR3 is TGTGCCAGCAGTGATAGGATCTCTGAGCAGTACTTC. This sequence encodes CASSDRISEQYF.

This clonotype came up many times. Here the CDR3 reads CASSLSRGGWLGPYGYTF. The DNA for the CDR3 is TGTGCCAGCAGTTTATCGCGCGGGGGATGGCTGGGCCCTTATGGCTACACCTTC. V usage is TRBV27 and J usage is TRBJ1-2; D might be TRBD1 (5 bases). Germline V CDR1 and CDR2: MNHEY, SMNVEV (reference sequence). V was trimmed by 0 bases and J by 5 bases, leaving 22 bases between them. This CDR3 has 18 residues.

The table lists this clonotype with many counts. CDR3 region: CASRPLGGSSYEQYF. In DNA, the CDR3 is TGTGCCAGCAGGCCCCTTGGCGGGAGCTCCTACGAGCAGTACTTC. The genes are TRBV28 and TRBJ2-7; 7 nucleotides line up with TRBD2. The V and J ends lost 6 bases and 0 bases, in that order; junction bases with no gene match: 8. This CDR3 is built from 15 residues. Per the germline V gene, CDR1 is MDHEN and CDR2 is SYDVKM.

The table lists this clonotype with many counts. This chain joins TRBV6-2 or TRBV6-3 and TRBJ2-6; D gene ambiguous. Between the trimmed V and J ends, which lost 2 bases and 2 bases, there was a span of 10 bases. There are 16 residues in the CDR3. CDR1 is MNHEY and CDR2 is SVGEGT in the germline V gene. This CDR3 is CASSYGRSAGANVLTF. The CDR3 DNA is TGTGCCAGCAGTTACGGCCGGTCCGCTGGGGCCAACGTCCTGACTTTC.

This clonotype was seen at least ten times. The V gene is TRBV28, the J gene TRBJ2-7; D is undetermined. CDR1 and CDR2 from the germline V gene are MDHEN and SYDVKM. Between the trimmed V and J ends, which lost 5 bases and 3 bases, there was a span of 11 bases. This CDR3 comprises 13 residues. This CDR3 is CASSPRADYEQYF. As DNA, the CDR3 is TGTGCCAGCAGTCCCCGGGCAGACTACGAGCAGTACTTC.